What follows are 2 T cell receptor beta chains derived from one specimen sequenced in a study of OX40 agonist ivuxolimab in advanced cancers. Profiling relied on immunoSEQ multiplex PCR, and the TCRdb table lists in-frame clones only, not all of them. Of some 33,000 clones in the sample, 82% were seen once. Here the sequenced sample was CD4+ or CD8+ T cells sorted from blood, taken in a trial of the OX40 agonist ivuxolimab. These receptors all come from an adult with an advanced solid tumor such as melanoma, head and neck, liver or kidney cancer.

The chain employs TRBV18 and TRBJ1-6; TRBD1 agrees at 10 bases. The CDR3 contains 14 residues. Germline CDR1 reads KGHSH; CDR2 reads LQKENI. The ends lost 5 bases at V and 10 bases at J; junction bases unmatched: 5. The CDR3 coding sequence is TGTGCCAGCTCATCCGGGACAGGGGACTCACCCCTCCACTTT. Residues: CASSSGTGDSPLHF.

V usage is TRBV19 and J usage is TRBJ2-2; no definite D call. CDR3 length: 14 residues. V was cut by 5 bases and J by 2 bases, with 9 bases left in between. Per the germline V gene, CDR1 is LNHDA and CDR2 is SQIVND (reference sequence). The CDR3 nucleotides are TGTGCCAGTAGTTCATTAATCAACACCGGGGAGCTGTTTTTT. Protein sequence: CASSSLINTGELFF.